This T cell receptor beta chain was obtained from a study of metastatic and nonmetastatic thyroid tumors. This clone was recorded a few times. TCRdb called clones again from the PCR reads with MiXCR. The top ten clones hold 8.5% to 10% of a sample with tens of thousands of clones, around 12% of them seen once. Every patient was untreated before thyroid surgery. The sample consisted of tumor tissue. The clonotype was recovered from a female donor with papillary thyroid cancer or a benign thyroid nodule (not recorded which). Some clones in this sample may be carry-over from other donors' samples.

CDR3 sequence (DNA): TGTGCCAGCAGCTTGAGTTCCGGCAGGGGGCTCACAGATACGCAGTATTTT. Its protein is CASSLSSGRGLTDTQYF. This sequence joins TRBV5-6 and TRBJ2-3, with 8 bases aligning to TRBD1. The junction had 9 bases not matched to a gene; V was cut back by 1 base and J by 2 bases. This CDR3 has 17 residues. Germline CDR1 reads SGHDT; CDR2 reads YYEEEE.